This TCR beta chain was obtained from a study of shared clonotypes between healthy human individuals. Findings and caveats of the study: Investigators expected sequencing depth to affect clonotype sharing among donors.

There were only Caucasian adults among the donors, and all lived in Nashville, Tennessee. The CD4+ fraction was divided into a CD45RA+ naive subset and a CD45RA-negative memory subset. Regarding this clone: The antigen is undetermined.

CDR3 length: 13 amino acids. Between the trimmed V and J ends, which lost 0 bases and 7 bases, there was a span of 9 bases. In germline, CDR1 is MNHEY, CDR2 SVGAGI. Evenly divided among several immunoSEQ plates was the genomic DNA of each subset. Sequencing used immunoSEQ multiplex PCR; TCRdb keeps in-frame clones, though not all of them. The table lists nearly 1,000,000 clones, 60% to 85% of them singletons, with nearly 1.5% in the top ten. The chain has TRBV6-5 and TRBJ2-5; unclear D gene. The source material was memory CD4+ T cells sorted from blood. Regarding subset: CD45RA-negative fraction. This clonotype was obtained from a man aged 18-30 years in good health. The CDR3 DNA follows: TGTGCCAGCAGTTACTCCTCTTTTGGGACCCAGTACTTC. Translating gives CASSYSSFGTQYF.